The 23 T cell receptor beta chains listed next were all sequenced from one sample in a study of blood T cell repertoires in COVID-19. Produced via immunoSEQ multiplex PCR; TCRdb's table is partial and in-frame only. The sample includes tens of thousands of clones, approximately 88% of them seen just once. The sample was peripheral blood. These receptors came from a human donor in a cohort sampled during active COVID-19.

This chain uses TRBV6-5 with TRBJ1-5, with D uncertain. The CDR3 consists of 14 residues. Trimming took off 0 bases at V and 4 bases at J, with 7 bases between the two ends. The germline V gene encodes CDR1 MNHEY and CDR2 SVGAGI. The CDR3 loop is CASSYSSGNQPQHF. DNA for the CDR3: TGTGCCAGCAGTTACTCGTCAGGTAATCAGCCCCAGCATTTT.

The rearrangement joins TRBV5-1 to TRBJ2-3, with TRBD2 identical over 11 bases. The germline V gene encodes CDR1 SGHRS and CDR2 YFSETQ. CDR3 length: 16 amino acids. J lost 1 base, V lost 4 bases, and 5 bases had no gene match. CDR3 sequence reads: CASSPGTSGRTDTQYF. The CDR3 coding sequence is TGCGCCAGCAGCCCCGGGACTAGCGGACGCACAGATACGCAGTATTTT.

Concerning this clone itself: One end of the junction does not line up with germline, which may come from a read error. The genes are TRBV6-2 or TRBV6-3 and TRBJ2-4, with 8 bases lining up with TRBD1. This CDR3 comprises 12 residues. Germline V gives CDR1 MNHEY, CDR2 SVGEGT. The CDR3 coding sequence is TGTGCCAGCAGTTCCCCGGACAGGGAAAGACACTTC. Translation: CASSSPDRERHF.

This clone has a handful of counts. The J gene is TRBJ1-2, the V gene TRBV3-1 (or the pseudogene TRBV3-2), with TRBD1 matching 7 bases. The CDR3 sequence is 17 residues long. V lost 4 bases, J lost 4 bases, and 15 bases stayed unmatched. CDR1 is LGHDT and CDR2 is YNNKEL in the germline V gene (reference sequence). CDR3: CASSPRRTGTVSYGYTF. Here the CDR3 DNA reads TGTGCCAGCAGCCCACGTAGGACCGGGACAGTGAGCTATGGCTACACCTTC.

The chain employs TRBV4-1 and TRBJ2-3; TRBD2 aligns across 14 bases. V trimming: 4 bases; J trimming: 6 bases; junction bases outside the gene matches: 12. This CDR3 region has 18 residues. CDR1 MGHRA and CDR2 YSYEKL come from the germline V gene. CDR3 in DNA: TGCGCCAGCAGCCGCACGAGAGTGGGACTAGCGGGGGCGGATACGCAGTATTTT. This codes for CASSRTRVGLAGADTQYF.

CDR3 sequence reads: CASKRENPYNEQFF. The CDR3 DNA follows: TGTGCCAGTAAGCGGGAGAATCCCTACAATGAGCAGTTCTTC. V and J are TRBV19 and TRBJ2-1; 8 bases fit TRBD2. The CDR3 consists of 14 residues. Germline CDR1 and CDR2: LNHDA and SQIVND (reference sequence). The ends lost 7 bases at V and 2 bases at J; junction bases unmatched: 4. The whole variable domain, remainder taken from reference TRBV19 and TRBJ2-1, is DGGITQSPKYLFRKEGQNVTLSCEQNLNHDAMYWYRQDPGQGLRLIYYSQIVNDFQKGDIAEGYSVSREKKESFPLTVTSAQKNPTAFYLCASKRENPYNEQFFGPGTRLTVL.

This clone occurred a few times. The chain combines TRBV3-1 (or the pseudogene TRBV3-2) with TRBJ2-5; 7 bases align to TRBD1. CDR1 and CDR2 (germline): LGHDT, YNNKEL (reference sequence). The CDR3 length is 14 residues. V lost 4 bases, J lost 4 bases, and 6 bases stayed unmatched. This chain's CDR3 is CASSLGGGGETQYF. The CDR3 DNA follows: TGTGCCAGCAGCCTAGGGGGCGGAGGAGAGACCCAGTACTTC.

The rearrangement uses TRBV5-4 and TRBJ1-2; 7 positions match TRBD1. From germline, CDR1 is SGHNT and CDR2 YYREEE (reference sequence). This CDR3 comprises 14 residues. Germline trimming cut 4 bases from V and 7 bases from J; bases unmatched to any gene: 10. CDR3 nucleotides: TGTGCCAGCAGCCTACCACAGGGGCCCTCTGGCTACACCTTC. As protein: CASSLPQGPSGYTF.

The chain joins TRBV6-6 to TRBJ2-1, with TRBD2 identical over 13 bases. CDR1 is MNHNY, CDR2 SVGAGI, per germline (reference sequence). The CDR3 loop spans 18 amino acids. With 5 bases clipped from V and 0 bases from J, the junction kept 7 bases outside the gene matches. CDR3 loop: CASSPGTSGISSYNEQFF. For the CDR3, the DNA is TGTGCCAGCAGTCCCGGGACTAGCGGGATCAGCTCCTACAATGAGCAGTTCTTC.

This chain links TRBV28 with TRBJ1-1; the match to TRBD1 covers 7 bases. The CDR3 has 16 residues. Germline V gives CDR1 MDHEN, CDR2 SYDVKM. V was pared by 5 bases and J by 1 base, with 10 bases of the junction left unmatched. The CDR3 loop is CASSRTGESGNTEAFF. CDR3 DNA sequence: TGTGCCAGCAGTCGAACAGGGGAGTCTGGGAACACTGAAGCTTTCTTT.

The J gene is TRBJ1-1, the V gene TRBV20-1; the match to TRBD1 covers 8 bases. Trimming took 6 bases from V and 4 from J; bases not matched to a gene: 1. The germline CDR1 and CDR2 sequences are DFQATT and SNEGSKA (reference sequence). The CDR3 is 11 amino acids. Here the CDR3 reads CSAQGATEAFF. The CDR3, as DNA: TGCAGTGCCCAGGGGGCCACTGAAGCTTTCTTT.

The chain couples TRBV5-1 to TRBJ2-5, with D unclear. This CDR3 spans 13 amino acids. Germline CDR1 is SGHRS and CDR2 is YFSETQ. V shed 4 bases and J shed 3 bases, with 10 bases lying between them. The CDR3 nucleotides are TGCGCCAGCAGCCAGGTCCTGGAAGAGACCCAGTACTTC. This gives the protein CASSQVLEETQYF.

The table lists this clone with a count of one. The germline gene is not matched at one end of the junction; a read error may be the cause. V gene TRBV28 combines with J gene TRBJ1-1; D is uncertain. The CDR3 consists of 14 residues. Per germline, CDR1 MDHEN and CDR2 SYDVKM. CDR3 loop: CASSFGGVLSWRLF. DNA of the CDR3: TGTGCCAGCAGTTTTGGAGGCGTATTAAGCTGGAGGCTCTTT.

This clone was seen once. J is TRBJ1-1 and V is TRBV10-2; 7 bases map to TRBD1. The CDR3 totals 15 residues. The junction had 15 bases not matched to a gene; V was cut back by 3 bases and J by 11 bases. Looked up from germline, CDR1 is WSHSY and CDR2 is SAAADI. The CDR3 here is CASSDYTGAQFAAFF. The CDR3 DNA reads as TGCGCCAGCAGTGATTATACAGGGGCCCAATTCGCTGCTTTCTTT.

The V gene is TRBV6-2 or TRBV6-3, the J gene TRBJ2-7; 7 bases line up with TRBD2. There are 13 residues in the CDR3. Trimming removed 5 bases from V and 3 bases from J; junction bases left unmatched: 4. CDR1 and CDR2 (germline): MNHEY, SVGEGT. The CDR3 region is CASSGLAVYEQYF. The CDR3 region has the DNA TGTGCCAGCAGTGGGCTAGCGGTCTACGAGCAGTACTTC.

The V and J genes are TRBV19 and TRBJ1-1; D remains ambiguous. V was clipped by 6 bases and J by 1 base, with 9 bases between them. The CDR3 covers 13 residues. Germline CDR1 and CDR2: LNHDA and SQIVND (reference sequence). The CDR3 spells CASSMGRNTEAFF. The CDR3 nucleotides are TGTGCCAGTAGCATGGGCCGGAACACTGAAGCTTTCTTT.

This clone was seen a few times. The genes are TRBV5-4 and TRBJ2-3, with TRBD2 matching over 7 bases. V dropped 1 base and J dropped 12; count of bases not matched to a gene: 11. Per the germline V gene, CDR1 is SGHNT and CDR2 is YYREEE (reference sequence). There are 14 residues in the CDR3. The CDR3 DNA follows: TGTGCCAGCAGCTTGCATAGCGGGTCCTATGTCCAGTATTTT. Amino acid sequence: CASSLHSGSYVQYF.

CDR3 DNA: TGTGCCAGCAGCATAGGGACAGCTAACTATGGCTACACCTTC. It translates to CASSIGTANYGYTF. J is TRBJ1-2 and V is TRBV7-9, with 7 positions matching TRBD1. Germline CDR1 SEHNR, CDR2 FQNEAQ (reference sequence). J gave up 0 bases and V 5 bases, and 3 bases lay outside the gene matches. CDR3 length equals 14 residues.

This clone was recorded once. The rearrangement uses TRBV6-5 and TRBJ1-2; 9 bases align to TRBD1. Trimming at V came to 6 bases and at J to 7 bases, leaving 6 bases not matched to a gene. The CDR3 runs 13 residues. Germline lookup yields CDR1 MNHEY and CDR2 SVGAGI. The CDR3, as DNA: TGTGCCAGCAGGGGGACAGGGTGGGCTGGCTACACCTTC. Amino acid sequence: CASRGTGWAGYTF.

The V gene is TRBV5-1, the J gene TRBJ1-4; 7 bases are a match to TRBD1. V was pared by 4 bases and J by 8 bases, with 17 bases of the junction left unmatched. The CDR3 contains 17 residues. Germline CDR1 is SGHRS and CDR2 is YFSETQ. The CDR3 protein is CASSLVPNQGDGEKLFF. The CDR3, as DNA: TGCGCCAGCAGCCTGGTTCCCAACCAGGGGGACGGGGAAAAACTGTTTTTT.

Only one count was recorded for this clone. The gene calls are TRBV27 and TRBJ2-2; D might be TRBD2 (6 bases). The CDR3 covers 16 residues. Germline-derived CDR1 and CDR2 are MNHEY and SMNVEV (reference sequence). Trimming took 5 bases from V and 3 from J, leaving 16 bases between them. As DNA, the CDR3 is TGTGCCAGCAGTCCCCACAGCGGGTTATACACCGGGGAGCTGTTTTTT. This sequence encodes CASSPHSGLYTGELFF.

V and J are TRBV27 and TRBJ1-1, with D possibly being TRBD1 (6 bases). The CDR3 is 16 residues long. Per germline, CDR1 MNHEY and CDR2 SMNVEV (reference sequence). V was trimmed by 5 bases and J by 11 bases, leaving 27 bases between them. The CDR3 sequence: CASSPWQGTRNIRAFF. DNA of the CDR3: TGTGCCAGCAGTCCCTGGCAGGGGACTAGGAATATTAGGGCTTTCTTT.

This chain uses TRBV28 with TRBJ1-5, with unresolved D. V was cut by 8 bases and J by 6 bases, with 14 bases left in between. The CDR3 is 13 amino acids. Germline V gene data show CDR1 as MDHEN and CDR2 as SYDVKM. CDR3 loop: CASSGAGSQPQHF. CDR3 DNA: TGTGCCAGCTCCGGTGCGGGGTCTCAGCCCCAGCATTTT. Together with reference TRBV28 and TRBJ1-5, the CDR3 gives the full variable domain: DVKVTQSSRYLVKRTGEKVFLECVQDMDHENMFWYRQDPGLGLRLIYFSYDVKMKEKGDIPEGYSVSREKKERFSLILESASTNQTSMYLCASSGAGSQPQHFGDGTRLSIL.